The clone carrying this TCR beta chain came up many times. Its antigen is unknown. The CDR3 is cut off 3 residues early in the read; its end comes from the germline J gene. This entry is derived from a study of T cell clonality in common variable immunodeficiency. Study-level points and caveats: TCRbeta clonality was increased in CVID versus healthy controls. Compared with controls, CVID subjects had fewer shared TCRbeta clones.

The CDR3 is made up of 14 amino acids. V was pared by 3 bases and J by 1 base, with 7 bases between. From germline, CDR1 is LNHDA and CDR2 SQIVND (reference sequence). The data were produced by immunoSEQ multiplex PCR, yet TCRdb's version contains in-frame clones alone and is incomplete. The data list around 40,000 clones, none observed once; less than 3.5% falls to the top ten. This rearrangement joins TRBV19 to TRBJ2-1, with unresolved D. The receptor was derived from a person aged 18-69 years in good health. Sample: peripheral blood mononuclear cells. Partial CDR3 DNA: TGTGCCAGTAGTATGGCGGTGTCCTACAATGAG. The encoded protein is CASSMAVSYNE. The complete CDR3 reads CASSMAVSYNEQFF.